This TCR beta chain was recovered during a study of cytotoxic CD8 clonotypes in ibrutinib-treated CLL. Germline assignment: CDR1 MNHEY and CDR2 SVGAGI. The V gene end was trimmed by 0 bases and the J gene end by 8 bases; junction bases not matched to a gene: 3. The CDR3 runs to 13 residues. Assay: immunoSEQ multiplex PCR; the TCRdb copy retains only in-frame clones and omits some. The table records some 200,000 clones, more than 75% of them present only once. J is TRBJ1-2 and V is TRBV6-5, with TRBD1 matching 7 bases. The receptor was derived from a human donor with chronic lymphocytic leukemia. The material was PBMCs, obtained after 12 months of ibrutinib treatment. The CDR3 spells CASSYSTGAGYTF. CDR3 nucleotide sequence: TGTGCCAGCAGTTACTCAACAGGGGCCGGCTACACCTTC.